One and the same sample provided the 18 T cell receptor beta chains below, sequenced in a study of T cell changes during pregnancy in multiple sclerosis. Data came from immunoSEQ multiplex PCR; TCRdb stores just in-frame clones and leaves some out. The sample has about 94,000 clones; approximately 94% are singletons. The input for sequencing was peripheral blood, taken after pregnancy. All receptors come from a female donor with multiple sclerosis, enrolled in a pregnancy study.

V gene TRBV6-5 combines with J gene TRBJ2-7; tentatively, D is TRBD2 (5 bases). CDR1 MNHEY and CDR2 SVGAGI come from the germline V gene. This CDR3 is built from 15 residues. Trimming took off 6 bases at V and 0 bases at J, with 15 bases between the two ends. The CDR3 DNA follows: TGTGCCAGCAGGGGGTCGGACTTAAGCTCCTACGAGCAGTACTTC. This translates into CASRGSDLSSYEQYF.

V usage is TRBV5-1 and J usage is TRBJ1-1; tentative D call: TRBD1 (5 bases). V dropped 4 bases and J dropped 4 bases, with 17 bases sitting between them. This CDR3 is 15 amino acids long. The V gene's germline CDR1 is SGHRS and CDR2 YFSETQ. Here the CDR3 DNA reads TGCGCCAGCAGCAGAAAGACAGTTGCAGGCACTGAAGCTTTCTTT. This codes for CASSRKTVAGTEAFF.

The chain is built from TRBV19 and TRBJ2-1; 8 bases map to TRBD2. V lost 7 bases and J lost 6; bases outside the gene matches: 5. CDR1 is LNHDA, CDR2 SQIVND, per germline (reference sequence). The CDR3 consists of 13 residues. CDR3 sequence reads: CASTSGSPNEQFF. CDR3 bases: TGTGCCAGTACCAGCGGGAGTCCCAATGAGCAGTTCTTC.

This rearrangement joins TRBV29-1 to TRBJ2-7, with D possibly TRBD2 on 6 matching bases. The CDR3 is made up of 20 amino acids. Germline V CDR1 and CDR2: SQVTM, ANQGSEA. The ends were cut back, 0 bases at V and 0 bases at J, with 27 bases in the middle. As DNA, the CDR3 is TGCAGCGTTGAAGATGTGGCGGGGTCGATTGAGAGCGGAGCCTCCTACGAGCAGTACTTC. It yields the protein CSVEDVAGSIESGASYEQYF.

This chain uses TRBV19 with TRBJ1-1; D is possibly TRBD1 (6 bases). Germline lookup yields CDR1 LNHDA and CDR2 SQIVND (reference sequence). Trimming removed 6 bases from V and 0 bases from J, with 14 bases in between. This CDR3 comprises 15 residues. CDR3 protein: CASSRRTVLNTEAFF. For the CDR3, the DNA is TGTGCCAGTAGCCGGCGGACAGTTTTGAACACTGAAGCTTTCTTT.

This chain connects TRBV2 to TRBJ2-7, with 9 bases that match TRBD1. V was clipped by 3 bases and J by 4 bases; unmatched bases: 10. Germline CDR1 is SNHLY and CDR2 is FYNNEI. CDR3 length: 16 residues. In nucleotides, the CDR3 is TGTGCCAGCAGTGAGCCCCGGGACAGGGTAAAATACGAGCAGTACTTC. Its translation is CASSEPRDRVKYEQYF.

The rearrangement uses TRBV7-6 and TRBJ2-1; 7 bases are a match to TRBD2. The V and J ends lost 5 bases and 6 bases, in that order; junction bases with no gene match: 13. Germline values: CDR1 SGHVS, CDR2 FNYEAQ. The CDR3 has 16 residues. The CDR3 protein is CASSPLGGSGLNEQFF. The CDR3 DNA sequence: TGTGCCAGCAGCCCCCTTGGCGGGAGCGGTCTCAATGAGCAGTTCTTC.

The chain uses TRBV5-1 and TRBJ2-7, with 8 bases identical to TRBD1. The CDR3 loop spans 14 amino acids. The junction had 4 bases not matched to a gene; V was cut back by 3 bases and J by 2 bases. Per germline, CDR1 SGHRS and CDR2 YFSETQ. CDR3 region: CASSWTGPPYEQYF. CDR3 DNA: TGCGCCAGCAGCTGGACAGGGCCCCCCTACGAGCAGTACTTC.

This clone was recorded only once. The V and J genes are TRBV7-7 and TRBJ2-7; the D is unclear. The CDR3 sequence is 15 residues long. The germline V and J ends were trimmed by 1 base and 0 bases, with 10 bases remaining between them. Germline values: CDR1 SSHAT, CDR2 FNYEAQ (reference sequence). In DNA form, the CDR3 reads TGTGCCAGCAGCTTAGACGCAACAAGCTCCTACGAGCAGTACTTC. Residues: CASSLDATSSYEQYF.

V is TRBV27 and J is TRBJ2-1; D might be TRBD1 (6 bases). Trimming pared 5 bases from V and 4 bases from J, leaving 21 bases between. CDR3 length: 17 residues. Germline-derived CDR1 and CDR2 are MNHEY and SMNVEV (reference sequence). The CDR3 coding sequence is TGTGCCAGCAGTCACTCCGCCGGGACACCGGAATACAATGAGCAGTTCTTC. It is translated as CASSHSAGTPEYNEQFF.

The chain uses TRBV10-2 and TRBJ2-7, with 7 bases identical to TRBD2. This CDR3 is built from 15 residues. Trimming removed 7 bases from V and 1 base from J; junction bases left unmatched: 10. The germline V gene has CDR1 WSHSY and CDR2 SAAADI. CDR3: CASMRAASGSYEQYF. CDR3 coding DNA: TGCGCCAGCATGAGGGCGGCTAGCGGATCCTACGAGCAGTACTTC.

The chain links TRBV2 to TRBJ2-7, with D possibly being TRBD1 (7 bases). Per the germline V gene, CDR1 is SNHLY and CDR2 is FYNNEI. The CDR3 length is 13 residues. Trimming cost V 8 bases and J 1 base, with 12 bases left between them. The CDR3 spells CASEGGQSYEQYF. Written as DNA, the CDR3 is TGTGCCAGCGAGGGGGGACAGTCCTACGAGCAGTACTTC.

The chain couples TRBV30 to TRBJ2-3, with 9 bases identical to TRBD1. The V gene end was trimmed by 6 bases and the J gene end by 3 bases; junction bases not matched to a gene: 7. The germline gives CDR1 GTSNPN, CDR2 SVGIG (reference sequence). CDR3 length equals 14 residues. CDR3 loop: CACEVDRGTDTQYF. The CDR3 bases are TGTGCCTGTGAGGTGGACAGGGGAACAGATACGCAGTATTTT.

This chain connects TRBV7-2 to TRBJ2-7; 9 bases line up with TRBD2. V trimming: 3 bases; J trimming: 7 bases; junction bases outside the gene matches: 10. The CDR3 spans 15 residues. CDR1 SGHTA and CDR2 FQGNSA come from the germline V gene. In nucleotides, the CDR3 is TGTGCCAGCAGCTTCGGGGTCGCGGGAGGGAGGGAGCAGTACTTC. Translated, it gives CASSFGVAGGREQYF.

This clone is a singleton in its sample. The chain carries TRBV12-5 and TRBJ2-1; 12 nucleotides line up with TRBD1. CDR3 length equals 15 residues. V gave up 6 bases and J gave up 10 bases; unmatched junction bases: 10. Germline values: CDR1 LGHNT, CDR2 FRNRAP. In nucleotides, the CDR3 is TGTGCTAGTGGGGAGGCCGGGACAGGGGGCCGGGAGCAGTTCTTC. It encodes CASGEAGTGGREQFF.

The chain uses TRBV7-9 and TRBJ2-2; D possibly corresponds to TRBD1 (6 bases). The CDR3 loop spans 13 amino acids. Germline V gene lookup returns CDR1 SEHNR and CDR2 FQNEAQ (reference sequence). Trimming cost V 6 bases and J 2 bases, with 7 bases left between them. Here the CDR3 reads CASRGANTGELFF. CDR3 nucleotides: TGTGCCAGCAGGGGGGCCAACACCGGGGAGCTGTTTTTT.

The chain carries TRBV29-1 and TRBJ2-5; 12 nucleotides agree with TRBD1. The CDR3 is 15 residues long. V was clipped by 1 base and J by 4 bases; unmatched bases: 4. CDR1 is SQVTM, CDR2 ANQGSEA, per germline. CDR3 region: CSVEGGTGGAETQYF. The CDR3 region has the DNA TGCAGCGTTGAAGGCGGGACAGGGGGCGCAGAGACCCAGTACTTC.

This sequence joins TRBV27 and TRBJ2-5, with TRBD2 as a possible D gene (7 bases). Germline lookup yields CDR1 MNHEY and CDR2 SMNVEV (reference sequence). The CDR3 extends over 17 amino acids. V lost 6 bases and J lost 3, with 23 bases in between. CDR3 region: CASSLRWPGGREETQYF. The CDR3 nucleotides are TGTGCCAGCAGCCTCCGATGGCCGGGGGGCAGGGAAGAGACCCAGTACTTC.